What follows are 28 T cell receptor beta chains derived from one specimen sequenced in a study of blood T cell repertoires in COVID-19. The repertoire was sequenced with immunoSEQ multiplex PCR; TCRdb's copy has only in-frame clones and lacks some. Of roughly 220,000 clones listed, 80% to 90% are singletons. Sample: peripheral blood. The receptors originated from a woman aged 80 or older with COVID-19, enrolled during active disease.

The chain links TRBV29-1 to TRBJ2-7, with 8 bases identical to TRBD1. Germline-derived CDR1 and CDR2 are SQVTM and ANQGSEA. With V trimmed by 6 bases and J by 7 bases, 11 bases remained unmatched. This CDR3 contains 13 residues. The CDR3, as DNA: TGCAGCGTCAAGGGACAGGCGGGTGGGGAGCAGTACTTC. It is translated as CSVKGQAGGEQYF.

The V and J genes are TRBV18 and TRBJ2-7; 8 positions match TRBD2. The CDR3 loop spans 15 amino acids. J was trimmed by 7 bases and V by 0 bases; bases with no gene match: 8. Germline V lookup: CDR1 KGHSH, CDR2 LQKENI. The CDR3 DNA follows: TGTGCCAGCTCACCACCACCAGCGGGAGAGGGTGAGCAGTACTTC. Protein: CASSPPPAGEGEQYF.

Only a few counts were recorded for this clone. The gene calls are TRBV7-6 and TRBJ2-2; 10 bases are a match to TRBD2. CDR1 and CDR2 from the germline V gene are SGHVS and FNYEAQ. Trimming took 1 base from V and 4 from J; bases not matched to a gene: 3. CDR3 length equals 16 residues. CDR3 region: CASSLVLAGVTGELFF. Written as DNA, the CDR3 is TGTGCCAGCAGCTTAGTCCTAGCGGGAGTCACCGGGGAGCTGTTTTTT.

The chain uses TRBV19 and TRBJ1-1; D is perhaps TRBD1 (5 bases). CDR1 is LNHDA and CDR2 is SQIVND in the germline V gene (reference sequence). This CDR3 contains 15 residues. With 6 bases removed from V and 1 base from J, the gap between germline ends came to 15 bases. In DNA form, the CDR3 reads TGTGCCAGTAGAGAGTCGGGCAGGGCGAACACTGAAGCTTTCTTT. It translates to CASRESGRANTEAFF.

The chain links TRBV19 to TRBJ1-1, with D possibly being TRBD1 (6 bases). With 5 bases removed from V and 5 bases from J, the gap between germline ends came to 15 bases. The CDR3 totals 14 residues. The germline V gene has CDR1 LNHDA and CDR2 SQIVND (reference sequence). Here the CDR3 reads CASSSRGLGTEAFF. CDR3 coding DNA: TGTGCCAGTAGTTCCAGGGGCCTGGGGACTGAAGCTTTCTTT.

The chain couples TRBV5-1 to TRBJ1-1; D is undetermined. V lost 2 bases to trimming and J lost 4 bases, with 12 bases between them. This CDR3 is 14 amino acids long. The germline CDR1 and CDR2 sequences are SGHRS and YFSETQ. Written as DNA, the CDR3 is TGCGCCAGCAGCTTTGAGGGTTCGGGCACTGAAGCTTTCTTT. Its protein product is CASSFEGSGTEAFF.

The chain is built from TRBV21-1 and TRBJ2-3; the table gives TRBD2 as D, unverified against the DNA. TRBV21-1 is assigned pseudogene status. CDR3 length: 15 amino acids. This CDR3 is CASTGGTTRRDTQYF. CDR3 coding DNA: TGTGCCAGCACGGGGGGGACAACCAGGAGAGATACGCAGTATTTT.

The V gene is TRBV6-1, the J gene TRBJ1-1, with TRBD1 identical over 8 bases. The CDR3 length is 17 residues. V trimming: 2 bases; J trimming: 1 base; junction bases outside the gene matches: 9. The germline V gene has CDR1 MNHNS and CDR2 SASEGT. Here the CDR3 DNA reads TGTGCCAGCAGTGAATATGTGCGCGGGACAGGGAACACTGAAGCTTTCTTT. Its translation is CASSEYVRGTGNTEAFF.

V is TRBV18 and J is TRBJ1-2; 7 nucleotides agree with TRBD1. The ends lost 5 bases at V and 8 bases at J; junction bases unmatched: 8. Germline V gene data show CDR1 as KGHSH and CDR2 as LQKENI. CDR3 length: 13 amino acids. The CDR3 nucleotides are TGTGCCAGCTCAAACAGGGGAACGGACGGCTACACCTTC. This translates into CASSNRGTDGYTF.

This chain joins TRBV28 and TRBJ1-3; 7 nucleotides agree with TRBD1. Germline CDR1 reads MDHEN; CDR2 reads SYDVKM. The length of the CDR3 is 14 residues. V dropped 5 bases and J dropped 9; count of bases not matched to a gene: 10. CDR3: CASSGGQRRGTIYF. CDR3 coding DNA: TGTGCCAGCAGTGGGGGACAGAGGAGGGGCACCATATATTTT.

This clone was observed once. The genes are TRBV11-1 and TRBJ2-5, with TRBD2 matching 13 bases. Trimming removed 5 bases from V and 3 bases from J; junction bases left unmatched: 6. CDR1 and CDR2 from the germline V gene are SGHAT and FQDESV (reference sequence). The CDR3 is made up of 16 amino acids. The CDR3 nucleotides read TGTGCCAGCAGCCGCGGGACTAGCGGGGACAAAGAGACCCAGTACTTC. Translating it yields CASSRGTSGDKETQYF.

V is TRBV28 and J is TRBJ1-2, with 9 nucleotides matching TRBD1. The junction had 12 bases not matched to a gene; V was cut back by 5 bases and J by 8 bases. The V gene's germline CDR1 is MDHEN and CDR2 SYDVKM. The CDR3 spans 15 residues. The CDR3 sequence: CASSLGGQGLRGYTF. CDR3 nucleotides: TGTGCCAGCAGTCTTGGGGGACAGGGACTTAGGGGCTACACCTTC.

The CDR3 reads CASSLRSGTDTQYF. The CDR3 coding sequence is TGCGCCAGCAGCTTGAGGTCGGGGACAGATACGCAGTATTTT. The chain couples TRBV5-1 to TRBJ2-3; maybe TRBD2 (5 bases). Germline-derived CDR1 and CDR2 are SGHRS and YFSETQ. Trimming took 1 base from V and 3 from J, leaving 9 bases between them. This CDR3 has 14 amino acids.

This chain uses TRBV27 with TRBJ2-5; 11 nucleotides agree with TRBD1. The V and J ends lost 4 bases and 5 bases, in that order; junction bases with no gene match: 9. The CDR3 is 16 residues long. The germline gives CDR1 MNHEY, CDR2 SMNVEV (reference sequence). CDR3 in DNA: TGTGCCAGCAGTTCCCCACGGACAGGGGGCGGGGAGACCCAGTACTTC. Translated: CASSSPRTGGGETQYF.

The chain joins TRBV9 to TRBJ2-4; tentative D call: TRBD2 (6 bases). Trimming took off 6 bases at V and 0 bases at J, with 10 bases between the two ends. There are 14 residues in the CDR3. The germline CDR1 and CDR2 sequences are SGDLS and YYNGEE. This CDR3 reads CASTVGLAKNIQYF. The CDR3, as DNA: TGTGCCAGCACTGTGGGACTAGCCAAAAACATTCAGTACTTC.

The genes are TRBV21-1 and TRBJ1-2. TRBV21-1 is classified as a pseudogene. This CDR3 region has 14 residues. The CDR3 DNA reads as TGTGCCAGCAGCAAAGTTGAGGGCCACTATGGCTACACCTTC. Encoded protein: CASSKVEGHYGYTF.

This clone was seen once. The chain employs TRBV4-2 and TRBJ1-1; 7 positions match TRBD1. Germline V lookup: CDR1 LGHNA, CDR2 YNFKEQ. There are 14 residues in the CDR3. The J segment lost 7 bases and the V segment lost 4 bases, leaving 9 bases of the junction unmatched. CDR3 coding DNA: TGTGCCAGCAGCCGAAGCGTACAGGGGAGTGAAGCTTTCTTT. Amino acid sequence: CASSRSVQGSEAFF.

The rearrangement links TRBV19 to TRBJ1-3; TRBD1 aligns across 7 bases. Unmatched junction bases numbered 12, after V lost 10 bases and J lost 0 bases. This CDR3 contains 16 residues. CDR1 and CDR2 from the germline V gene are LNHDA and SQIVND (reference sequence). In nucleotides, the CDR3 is TGTGCCACCACCCCGGCCAGGGGGGTCTCTGGAAACACCATATATTTT. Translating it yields CATTPARGVSGNTIYF.

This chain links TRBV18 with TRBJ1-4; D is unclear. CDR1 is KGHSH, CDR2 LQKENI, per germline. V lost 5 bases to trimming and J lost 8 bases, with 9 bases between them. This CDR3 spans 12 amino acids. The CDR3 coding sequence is TGTGCCAGCTCAATTCCTTCCGAAAAACTGTTTTTT. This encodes CASSIPSEKLFF.

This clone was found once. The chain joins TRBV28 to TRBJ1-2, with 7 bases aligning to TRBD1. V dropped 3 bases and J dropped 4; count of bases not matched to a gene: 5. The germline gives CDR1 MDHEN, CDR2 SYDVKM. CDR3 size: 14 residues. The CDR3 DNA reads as TGTGCCAGCAGTTTTGGAAACAGGGGCTATGGCTACACCTTC. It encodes CASSFGNRGYGYTF.

The CDR3 nucleotides are TGTGCCAGCAGCTTGGGACCTAACCGAGGGCTGACTGAAGCTTTCTTT. Protein: CASSLGPNRGLTEAFF. The V and J genes are TRBV5-6 and TRBJ1-1, with D unresolved. This CDR3 contains 16 residues. The germline CDR1 and CDR2 sequences are SGHDT and YYEEEE. The V end was cut by 0 bases, the J end by 5 bases, with 17 bases between.

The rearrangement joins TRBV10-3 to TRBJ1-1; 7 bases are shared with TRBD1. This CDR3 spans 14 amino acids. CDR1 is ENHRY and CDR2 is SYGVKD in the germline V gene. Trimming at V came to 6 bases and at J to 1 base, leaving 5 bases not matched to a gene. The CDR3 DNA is TGTGCCATCAGGGATACAGGGGCGAACACTGAAGCTTTCTTT. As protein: CAIRDTGANTEAFF.

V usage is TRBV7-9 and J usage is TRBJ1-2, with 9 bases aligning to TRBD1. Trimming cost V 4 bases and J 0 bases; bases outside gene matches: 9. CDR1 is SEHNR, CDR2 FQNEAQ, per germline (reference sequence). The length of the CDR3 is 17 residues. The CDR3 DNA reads TGTGCCAGCAGCTCCGACAGGGGGGGACCATCTAACTATGGCTACACCTTC. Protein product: CASSSDRGGPSNYGYTF. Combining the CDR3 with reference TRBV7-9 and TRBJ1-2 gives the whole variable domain DTGVSQNPRHKITKRGQNVTFRCDPISEHNRLYWYRQTLGQGPEFLTYFQNEAQLEKSRLLSDRFSAERPKGSFSTLEIQRTEQGDSAMYLCASSSDRGGPSNYGYTFGSGTRLTVV.

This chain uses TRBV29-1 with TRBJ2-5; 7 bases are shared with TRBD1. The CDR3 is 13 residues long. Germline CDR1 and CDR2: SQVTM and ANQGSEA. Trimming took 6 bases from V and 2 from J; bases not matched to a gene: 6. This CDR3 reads CSVIPGQQETQYF. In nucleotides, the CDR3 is TGCAGCGTAATCCCGGGACAGCAAGAGACCCAGTACTTC.

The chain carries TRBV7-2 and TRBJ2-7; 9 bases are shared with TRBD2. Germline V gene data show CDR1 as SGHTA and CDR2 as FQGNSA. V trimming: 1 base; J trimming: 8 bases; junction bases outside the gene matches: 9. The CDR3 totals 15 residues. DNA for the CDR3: TGTGCCAGCAGCTTAGAGGGAGGCGGGAGGGCCCAGCAGTACTTC. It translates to CASSLEGGGRAQQYF.

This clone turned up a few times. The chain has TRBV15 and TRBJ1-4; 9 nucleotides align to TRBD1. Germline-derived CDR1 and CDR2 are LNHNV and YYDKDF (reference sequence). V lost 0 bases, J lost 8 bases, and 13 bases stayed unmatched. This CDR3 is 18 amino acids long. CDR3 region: CATSRDRSRGQGREKLFF. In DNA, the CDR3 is TGTGCCACCAGCAGAGATCGTAGTCGTGGACAGGGGAGGGAAAAACTGTTTTTT.

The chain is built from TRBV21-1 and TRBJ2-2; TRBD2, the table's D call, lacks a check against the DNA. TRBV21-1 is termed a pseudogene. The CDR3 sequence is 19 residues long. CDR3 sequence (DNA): TGTGCCAGCAGCAAAGTTAAACTAGCGGGAGGGCAGGGCACCGGGGAGCTGTTTTTT. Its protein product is CASSKVKLAGGQGTGELFF.

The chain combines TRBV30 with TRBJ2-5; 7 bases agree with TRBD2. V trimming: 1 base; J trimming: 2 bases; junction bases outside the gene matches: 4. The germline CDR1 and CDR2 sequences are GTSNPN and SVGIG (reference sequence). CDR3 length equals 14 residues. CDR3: CAWSGGLPQETQYF. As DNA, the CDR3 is TGTGCCTGGAGTGGGGGACTACCACAAGAGACCCAGTACTTC.